The rows below give T cell receptor beta chains drawn from one sample of a study of CDR3 diversity in severe acne. TCRdb reanalysed the PCR reads using MiXCR and keeps one entry per CDR3 protein. The sample shows about 90,000 distinct CDR3 sequences, under 55% of them seen only once. The specimen sequenced was blood. These receptors were taken from a male donor with severe acne vulgaris. Both conserved end residues are part of each CDR3. A D gene is named only where the DNA matches it firmly. For some rows the clone size is stated as once, few or many, or as a class when expanded; others skip it.

D gene	V gene	J gene	clone size	CDR3 protein	CDR3 DNA
TRBD2	TRBV20-1	TRBJ2-7	.	CRVASGSDEQYF	TGCAGAGTGGCTAGCGGGAGCGACGAGCAGTACTTC
.	TRBV28	TRBJ1-2	.	CASSRDKYGYTF	TGTGCCAGCAGTCGGGACAAGTATGGCTACACCTTC
.	TRBV7-9	TRBJ2-2	.	CASRNPGARTGELFF	TGCGCCAGCAGGAACCCAGGGGCGCGGACCGGGGAGCTGTTTTTT
TRBD1	TRBV19	TRBJ2-7	many	CATSDRTLYEQYF	TGTGCCACGTCGGACAGGACACTTTACGAGCAGTACTTC
.	TRBV7-6	TRBJ2-7	.	CASSLGGVTYEQYF	TGTGCCAGCAGCTTGGGGGGAGTCACGTACGAGCAGTACTTC
TRBD1	TRBV11-2	TRBJ2-2	few	CASSLLGRGQVNTGELFF	TGTGCCAGCAGCTTACTGGGCAGGGGGCAAGTGAACACCGGGGAGCTGTTTTTT
TRBD2	TRBV25-1	TRBJ2-7	.	CASSGGRAYTGELYF	TGTGCCAGCAGTGGCGGGAGGGCCTATACCGGGGAGCTGTACTTC
TRBD2	TRBV29-1	TRBJ2-7	many	CSVELSGRGSYEQYF	TGCAGCGTTGAACTTAGCGGGAGAGGATCCTACGAGCAGTACTTC
TRBD2	TRBV5-4	TRBJ2-4	.	CASSSGTRGRGVNIQYF	TGTGCCAGCAGCTCCGGGACCCGGGGTCGGGGGGTAAACATCCAGTACTTC
.	TRBV6-5	TRBJ1-2	few	CASSYRRENYGYTF	TGTGCCAGCAGTTATCGACGGGAAAACTATGGCTACACCTTC
TRBD1	TRBV24-1	TRBJ2-2	.	CATSDSSGRGPDTGELFF	TGTGCCACCAGTGATTCCTCGGGCAGGGGGCCGGACACCGGGGAGCTGTTTTTT
.	TRBV25-1	TRBJ1-4	.	CASNLGGNEKLFF	TGTGCCAGCAATCTAGGGGGTAATGAAAAACTGTTTTTT
.	TRBV6-5	TRBJ1-1	few	CASSYSGQSNTEAFF	TGTGCCAGCAGTTACTCAGGACAGTCTAACACTGAAGCTTTCTTT
.	TRBV15	TRBJ2-4	.	CATSRVPENIQYF	TGTGCCACCAGCAGAGTCCCCGAGAACATTCAGTACTTC
.	TRBV9	TRBJ1-1	.	CASSPRQWGNTEAFF	TGTGCCAGCAGCCCAAGACAGTGGGGGAACACTGAAGCTTTCTTT
TRBD2	TRBV24-1	TRBJ2-3	.	CATSDSLTSGNTQYF	TGTGCCACCAGTGATTCCTTGACTAGCGGGAATACGCAGTATTTT
TRBD1	TRBV15	TRBJ1-2	.	CATSRDTHLGTGPGYTF	TGTGCCACCAGCAGAGATACTCACCTCGGGACAGGGCCTGGCTACACCTTC
.	TRBV7-2	TRBJ2-2	.	CASSLRQNTGELFF	TGTGCCAGCAGCCTTCGACAGAACACCGGGGAGCTGTTTTTT
.	TRBV24-1	TRBJ1-2	.	CATSAEDTGLVGYTF	TGTGCCACCAGTGCTGAGGACACGGGGCTTGTTGGCTACACCTTC
.	TRBV19	TRBJ1-6	many	CASSIKGYSPNSPLHF	TGTGCCAGTAGTATCAAAGGTTACAGCCCTAATTCACCCCTCCACTTT
.	TRBV4-3	TRBJ1-1	.	CASTVSRGADTEAFF	TGCGCCAGCACAGTCTCGAGGGGCGCCGACACTGAAGCTTTCTTC
.	TRBV7-3	TRBJ2-1	medium-sized	CASSQGWGLEQFF	TGTGCCAGCAGCCAAGGGTGGGGACTTGAGCAGTTCTTC
.	TRBV7-9	TRBJ2-5	many	CASSLSMGAETQYF	TGTGCCAGCAGCTTATCCATGGGGGCAGAGACCCAGTACTTC
TRBD1	TRBV20-1	TRBJ2-7	many	CSARTGDSYEQYF	TGCAGTGCTAGAACAGGGGATTCCTACGAGCAGTACTTC
TRBD1	TRBV27	TRBJ1-6	many	CASSPDRASSYNSPLHF	TGTGCCAGCAGTCCCGACAGGGCCAGCTCCTATAATTCACCCCTCCACTTT
TRBD2	TRBV9	TRBJ2-1	.	CASSVVLAGGSNEQFF	TGTGCCAGCAGCGTGGTACTAGCGGGAGGAAGCAATGAGCAGTTCTTC
TRBD2	TRBV24-1	TRBJ2-1	once	CATSASGSGNEQLF	TGTGCCACCAGTGCCAGCGGGAGTGGCAATGAGCAGCTCTTC
TRBD1	TRBV10-3	TRBJ2-5	.	CAISPAGTGEETQYF	TGTGCCATCAGCCCAGCCGGGACAGGGGAAGAGACCCAGTACTTC
TRBD2	TRBV10-3	TRBJ2-7	.	CAISESGSGSSYEQYF	TGTGCCATCAGTGAGTCGGGCAGCGGGAGCTCCTACGAGCAGTACTTC
TRBD1	TRBV19	TRBJ1-2	medium-sized	CASSIPDRAGGYTF	TGTGCCAGTAGTATACCGGACAGGGCAGGTGGCTACACCTTC
TRBD1	TRBV19	TRBJ1-1	.	CASSTGGVVFEAFF	TGTGCCAGTAGCACAGGGGGGGTAGTCTTTGAAGCTTTCTTT
TRBD1	TRBV5-1	TRBJ1-4	few	CASSVTGSVPNEKLFF	TGCGCCAGCAGCGTGACAGGGTCAGTTCCTAATGAAAAACTGTTTTTT
.	TRBV30	TRBJ2-2	once	CAYRTGIVTRGLFF	TGTGCCTACCGGACTGGAATAGTCACCCGGGGGCTGTTTTTT
.	TRBV7-6	TRBJ2-5	.	CASSLAGTGPGTQYF	TGTGCCAGCAGCTTAGCGGGTACTGGGCCGGGGACCCAGTACTTC
.	TRBV27	TRBJ1-4	.	CASSERGGELFF	TGTGCCAGCAGCGAAAGGGGTGGGGAACTGTTTTTT
TRBD1	TRBV7-2	TRBJ2-1	.	CASSSRGWGQGAREQFF	TGTGCCAGCAGCTCTAGAGGATGGGGACAGGGGGCTAGGGAGCAGTTCTTC
TRBD1	TRBV24-1	TRBJ2-2	.	CATSDWTGTNTGELFF	TGTGCCACCAGTGATTGGACAGGGACGAACACCGGGGAGCTGTTTTTT
TRBD2	TRBV19	TRBJ2-7	.	CATRFGTSGRPFYEQYF	TGTGCCACCCGTTTCGGGACTAGCGGGAGGCCCTTTTACGAGCAGTACTTC
.	TRBV9	TRBJ2-1	many	CASSVDPLPSDEQFF	TGTGCCAGCAGCGTAGATCCGCTACCCTCGGATGAGCAGTTCTTC
.	TRBV15	TRBJ2-7	.	CATSRGDYEQYF	TGTGCCACCAGCAGGGGGGACTACGAGCAGTACTTC